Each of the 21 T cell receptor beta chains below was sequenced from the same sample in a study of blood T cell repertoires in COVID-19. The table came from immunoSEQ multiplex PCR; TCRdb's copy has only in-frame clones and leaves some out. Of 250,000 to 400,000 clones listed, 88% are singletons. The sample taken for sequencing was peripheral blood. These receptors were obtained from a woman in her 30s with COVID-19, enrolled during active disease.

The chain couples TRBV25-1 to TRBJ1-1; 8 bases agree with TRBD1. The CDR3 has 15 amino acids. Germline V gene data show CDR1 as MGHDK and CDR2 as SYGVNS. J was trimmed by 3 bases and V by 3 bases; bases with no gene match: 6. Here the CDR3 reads CASSEAGGLDTEAFF. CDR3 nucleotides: TGTGCCAGCAGTGAGGCAGGGGGCCTGGACACTGAAGCTTTCTTT.

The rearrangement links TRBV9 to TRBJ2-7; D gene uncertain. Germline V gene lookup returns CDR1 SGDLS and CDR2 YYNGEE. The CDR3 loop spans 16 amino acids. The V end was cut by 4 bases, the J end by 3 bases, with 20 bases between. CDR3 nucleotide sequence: TGTGCCAGCAGCCCAGCCTTCGGGTTTTGGGTCTACGAGCAGTACTTC. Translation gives CASSPAFGFWVYEQYF.

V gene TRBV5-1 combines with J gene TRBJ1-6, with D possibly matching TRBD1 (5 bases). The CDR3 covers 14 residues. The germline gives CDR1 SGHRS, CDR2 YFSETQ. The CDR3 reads CASRPGKPNSPLHF. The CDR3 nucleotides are TGCGCAAGCCGCCCAGGGAAACCCAATTCACCCCTCCACTTT.

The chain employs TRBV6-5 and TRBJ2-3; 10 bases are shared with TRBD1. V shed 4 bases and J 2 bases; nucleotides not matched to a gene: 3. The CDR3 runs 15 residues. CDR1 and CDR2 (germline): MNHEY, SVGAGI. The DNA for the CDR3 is TGTGCCAGCAGTTCGGGACAGGGGCTCACAGATACGCAGTATTTT. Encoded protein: CASSSGQGLTDTQYF.

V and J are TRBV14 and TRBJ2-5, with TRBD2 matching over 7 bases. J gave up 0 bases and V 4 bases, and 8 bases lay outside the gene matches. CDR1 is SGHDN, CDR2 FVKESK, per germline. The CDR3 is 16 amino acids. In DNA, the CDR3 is TGTGCCAGCAGCCTTTTCTCCGGGACTAACCAAGAGACCCAGTACTTC. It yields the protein CASSLFSGTNQETQYF.

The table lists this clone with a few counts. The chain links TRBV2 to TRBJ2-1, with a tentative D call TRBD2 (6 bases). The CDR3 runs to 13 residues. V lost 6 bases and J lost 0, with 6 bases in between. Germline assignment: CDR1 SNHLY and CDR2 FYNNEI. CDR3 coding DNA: TGTGCCAGCAGCGGGAGCTCCTACAATGAGCAGTTCTTC. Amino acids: CASSGSSYNEQFF.

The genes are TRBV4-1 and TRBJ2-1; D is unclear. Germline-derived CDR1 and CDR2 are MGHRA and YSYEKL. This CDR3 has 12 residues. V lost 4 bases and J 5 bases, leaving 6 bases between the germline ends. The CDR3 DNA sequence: TGCGCCAGCAGCCCGCCTAACAATGAGCAGTTCTTC. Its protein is CASSPPNNEQFF.

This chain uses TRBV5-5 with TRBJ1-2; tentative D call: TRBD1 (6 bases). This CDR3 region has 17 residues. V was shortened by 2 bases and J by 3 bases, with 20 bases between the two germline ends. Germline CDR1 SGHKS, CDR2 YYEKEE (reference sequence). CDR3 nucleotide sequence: TGTGCCAGCAGCTTTTTACTTACAGGGAATGAGGACTATGGCTACACCTTC. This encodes CASSFLLTGNEDYGYTF.

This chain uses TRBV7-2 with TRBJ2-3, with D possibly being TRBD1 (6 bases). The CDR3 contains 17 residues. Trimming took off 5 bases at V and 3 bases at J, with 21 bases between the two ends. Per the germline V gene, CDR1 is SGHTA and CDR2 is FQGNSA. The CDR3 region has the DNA TGTGCCAGCAGCAGCCGGAGTAAGACAGGAATAACAGATACGCAGTATTTT. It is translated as CASSSRSKTGITDTQYF.

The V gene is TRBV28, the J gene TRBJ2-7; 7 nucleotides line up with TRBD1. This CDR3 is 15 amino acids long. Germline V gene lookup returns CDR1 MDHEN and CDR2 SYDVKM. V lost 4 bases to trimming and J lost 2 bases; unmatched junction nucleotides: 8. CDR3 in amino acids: CASSSGTVKPYEQYF. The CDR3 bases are TGTGCCAGCAGTTCCGGGACAGTCAAACCCTACGAGCAGTACTTC.

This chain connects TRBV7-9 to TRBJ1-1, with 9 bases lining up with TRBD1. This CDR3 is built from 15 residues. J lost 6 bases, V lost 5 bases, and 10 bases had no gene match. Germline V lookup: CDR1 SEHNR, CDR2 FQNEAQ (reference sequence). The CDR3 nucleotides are TGTGCCAGCAGCGGAGGGACAGGGAGGAGAGCTGAAGCTTTCTTT. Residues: CASSGGTGRRAEAFF. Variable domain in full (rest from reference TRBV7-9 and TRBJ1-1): DTGVSQNPRHKITKRGQNVTFRCDPISEHNRLYWYRQTLGQGPEFLTYFQNEAQLEKSRLLSDRFSAERPKGSFSTLEIQRTEQGDSAMYLCASSGGTGRRAEAFFGQGTRLTVV.

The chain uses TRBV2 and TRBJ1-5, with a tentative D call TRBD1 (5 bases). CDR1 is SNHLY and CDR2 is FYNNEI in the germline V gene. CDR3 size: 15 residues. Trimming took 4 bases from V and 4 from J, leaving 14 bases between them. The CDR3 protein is CASSVLRQINQPQHF. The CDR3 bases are TGTGCCAGCAGTGTCTTGAGACAGATAAATCAGCCCCAGCATTTT.

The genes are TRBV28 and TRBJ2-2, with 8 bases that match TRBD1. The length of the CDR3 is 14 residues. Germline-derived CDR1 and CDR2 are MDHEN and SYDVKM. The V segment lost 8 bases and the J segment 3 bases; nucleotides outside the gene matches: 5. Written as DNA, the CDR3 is TGTGCCAGCCTTCAGGACAGGGACACCGGGGAGCTGTTTTTT. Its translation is CASLQDRDTGELFF.

The CDR3 here is CASSSTGNQPQHF. The DNA of the CDR3 is TGTGCCAGCAGTTCCACAGGGAATCAGCCCCAGCATTTT. J is TRBJ1-5 and V is TRBV27, with D possibly TRBD1 on 6 matching bases. Deletions cut 4 bases from V and 4 bases from J, with 8 bases between. CDR1 is MNHEY and CDR2 is SMNVEV in the germline V gene (reference sequence). The CDR3 has 13 amino acids.

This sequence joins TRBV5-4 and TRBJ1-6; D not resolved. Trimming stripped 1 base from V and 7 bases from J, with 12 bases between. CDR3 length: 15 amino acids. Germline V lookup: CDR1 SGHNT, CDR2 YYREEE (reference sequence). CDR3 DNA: TGTGCCAGCAGCTTGACGGGAGGGTTGAATTCACCCCTCCACTTT. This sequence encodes CASSLTGGLNSPLHF.

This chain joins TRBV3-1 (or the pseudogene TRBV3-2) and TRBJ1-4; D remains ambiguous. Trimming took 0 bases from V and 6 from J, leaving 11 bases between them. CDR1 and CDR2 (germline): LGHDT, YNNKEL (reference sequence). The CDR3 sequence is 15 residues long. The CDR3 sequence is CASSQDFRRDEKLFF. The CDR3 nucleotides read TGTGCCAGCAGCCAAGATTTCCGTCGGGATGAAAAACTGTTTTTT.

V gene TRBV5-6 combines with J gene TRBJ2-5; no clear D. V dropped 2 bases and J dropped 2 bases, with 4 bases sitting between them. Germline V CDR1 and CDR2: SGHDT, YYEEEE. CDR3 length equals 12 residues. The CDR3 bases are TGTGCCAGCAGCTTCATTCAAGAGACCCAGTACTTC. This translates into CASSFIQETQYF.

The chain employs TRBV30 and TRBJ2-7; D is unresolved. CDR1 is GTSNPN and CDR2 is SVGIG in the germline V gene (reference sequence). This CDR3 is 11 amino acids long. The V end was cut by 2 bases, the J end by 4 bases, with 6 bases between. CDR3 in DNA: TGTGCCTGGAGTCTTAGATACGAGCAGTACTTC. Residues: CAWSLRYEQYF.

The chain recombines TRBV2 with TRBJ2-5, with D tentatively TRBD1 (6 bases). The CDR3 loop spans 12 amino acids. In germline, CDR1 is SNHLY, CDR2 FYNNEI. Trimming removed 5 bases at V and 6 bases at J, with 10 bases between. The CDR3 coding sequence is TGTGCCAGCAGTTTACAGGGTCAGACCCAGTACTTC. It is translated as CASSLQGQTQYF.

The CDR3 reads CASSQGGRTTTNEKLFF. In DNA form, the CDR3 reads TGTGCCAGCAGCCAAGGAGGTCGGACTACAACTAATGAAAAACTGTTTTTT. The chain joins TRBV7-8 to TRBJ1-4; unclear D gene. The germline V and J ends were trimmed by 5 bases and 0 bases, with 16 bases remaining between them. The CDR3 consists of 17 residues. The germline V gene has CDR1 SGHVS and CDR2 FQNEAQ.

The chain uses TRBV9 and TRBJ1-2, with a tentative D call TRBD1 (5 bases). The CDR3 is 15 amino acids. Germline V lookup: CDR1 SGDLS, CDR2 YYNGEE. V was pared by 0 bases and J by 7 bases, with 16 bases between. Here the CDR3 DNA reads TGTGCCAGCAGCGTAGATATTGGCAGGGAGGGTGGCTACACCTTC. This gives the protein CASSVDIGREGGYTF.